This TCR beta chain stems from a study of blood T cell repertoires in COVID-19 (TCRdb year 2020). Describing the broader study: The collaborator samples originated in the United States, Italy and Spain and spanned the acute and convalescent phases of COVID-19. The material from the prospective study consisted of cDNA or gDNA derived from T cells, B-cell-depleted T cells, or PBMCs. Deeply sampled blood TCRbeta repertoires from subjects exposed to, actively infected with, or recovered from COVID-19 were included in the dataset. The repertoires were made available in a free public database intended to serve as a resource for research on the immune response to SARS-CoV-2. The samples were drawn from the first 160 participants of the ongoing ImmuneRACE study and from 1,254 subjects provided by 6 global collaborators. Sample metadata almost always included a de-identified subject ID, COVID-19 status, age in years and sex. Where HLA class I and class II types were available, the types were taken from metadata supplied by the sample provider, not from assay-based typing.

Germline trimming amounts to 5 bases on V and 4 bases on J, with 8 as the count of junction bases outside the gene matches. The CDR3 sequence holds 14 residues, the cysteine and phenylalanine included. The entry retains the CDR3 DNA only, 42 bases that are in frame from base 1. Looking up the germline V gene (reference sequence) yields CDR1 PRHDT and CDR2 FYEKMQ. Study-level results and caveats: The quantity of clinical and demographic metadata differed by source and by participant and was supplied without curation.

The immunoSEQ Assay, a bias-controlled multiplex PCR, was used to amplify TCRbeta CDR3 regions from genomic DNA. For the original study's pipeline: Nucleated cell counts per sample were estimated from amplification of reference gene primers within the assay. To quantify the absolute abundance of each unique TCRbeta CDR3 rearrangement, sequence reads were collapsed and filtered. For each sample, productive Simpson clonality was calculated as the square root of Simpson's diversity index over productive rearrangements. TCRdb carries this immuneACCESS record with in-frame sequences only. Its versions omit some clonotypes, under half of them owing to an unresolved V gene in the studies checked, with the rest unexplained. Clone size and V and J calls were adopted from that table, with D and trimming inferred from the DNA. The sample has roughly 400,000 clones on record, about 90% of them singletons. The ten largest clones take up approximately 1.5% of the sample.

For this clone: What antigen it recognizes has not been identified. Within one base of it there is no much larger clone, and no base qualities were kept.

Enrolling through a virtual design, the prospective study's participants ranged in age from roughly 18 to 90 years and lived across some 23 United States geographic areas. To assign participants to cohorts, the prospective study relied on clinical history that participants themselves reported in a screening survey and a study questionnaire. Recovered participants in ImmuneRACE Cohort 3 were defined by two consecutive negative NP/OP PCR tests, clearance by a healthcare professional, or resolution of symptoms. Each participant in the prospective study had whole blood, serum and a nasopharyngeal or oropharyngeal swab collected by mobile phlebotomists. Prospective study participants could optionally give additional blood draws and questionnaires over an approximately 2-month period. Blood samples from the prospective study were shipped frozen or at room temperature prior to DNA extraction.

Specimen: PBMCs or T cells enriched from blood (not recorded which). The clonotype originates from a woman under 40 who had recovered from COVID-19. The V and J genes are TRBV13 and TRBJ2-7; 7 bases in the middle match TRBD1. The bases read TGTGCCAGCAGCCAAGGGGGCCCCTCTTACGAGCAGTACTTC. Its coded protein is CASSQGGPSYEQYF.